The rows below give T cell receptor beta chains drawn from one sample of a study of T cells in Graves' hyperthyroidism and ophthalmopathy. TCRdb re-analysed the multiplex PCR reads in MiXCR, keeping a single row per CDR3 protein. The top ten hold 10% of the sample, which has hundreds of thousands of distinct CDR3 sequences, 14% seen once. The sequenced material came from blood. The receptors were gathered from a woman aged 18-29 years with Graves' hyperthyroidism. The CDR3 runs from the conserved cysteine through the conserved F or W. Each record gives: CDR3 protein, CDR3 DNA, V gene, D gene, J gene, clone size. The D gene is left open where the match is weak. Rows may omit the clone size; those that give it use once, few, many or a size class.

CDR3: CASSPKPGLESDEQFF
DNA: TGTGCCAGCAGTCCTAAACCGGGACTAGAGTCCGATGAGCAGTTCTTC
V: TRBV6-1
D: TRBD2
J: TRBJ2-1
size: many

CDR3: CASRRAGVREQYF
DNA: TGTGCCAGCCGTCGAGCGGGAGTTCGCGAGCAGTACTTC
V: TRBV28
D: TRBD2
J: TRBJ2-7
size: many

CDR3: CASRDTGGELFF
DNA: TGTGCCAGCCGGGACACGGGCGGGGAGCTGTTTTTT
V: TRBV3-1
D: .
J: TRBJ2-2
size: once

CDR3: CATSRGNSGANVLTF
DNA: TGTGCCACCAGCAGAGGTAACTCTGGGGCCAACGTCCTGACTTTC
V: TRBV15
D: .
J: TRBJ2-6
size: .

CDR3: CASSLKRTNEQFF
DNA: TGTGCCAGCAGCTTGAAAAGGACTAATGAGCAGTTCTTC
V: TRBV7-9
D: .
J: TRBJ2-1
size: .

CDR3: CSVPTGWDGYTF
DNA: TGCAGTGTCCCGACAGGGTGGGATGGCTACACCTTC
V: TRBV20-1
D: TRBD1
J: TRBJ1-2
size: many

CDR3: CASSYLGHTSGRNTGEPFF
DNA: TGTGCCAGCAGTTATTTGGGTCATACTAGCGGGCGGAACACCGGGGAGCCGTTTTTT
V: TRBV28
D: TRBD2
J: TRBJ2-2
size: .

CDR3: CASSVDPGTGTYEQYF
DNA: TGTGCCAGCAGCGTAGACCCCGGGACAGGGACCTACGAGCAGTACTTC
V: TRBV9
D: TRBD1
J: TRBJ2-7
size: .

CDR3: CASSPKRSSGKAKNIQYF
DNA: TGTGCCAGCAGCCCAAAAAGGTCTAGCGGGAAGGCCAAAAACATTCAGTACTTC
V: TRBV7-9
D: TRBD2
J: TRBJ2-4
size: few

CDR3: CASSIPGQAYGYTF
DNA: TGTGCCAGCAGCATTCCGGGTCAAGCCTATGGCTACACCTTC
V: TRBV11-2
D: .
J: TRBJ1-2
size: once

CDR3: CASSRGLAGAQYLSYEQYF
DNA: TGCGCCAGCAGCCGGGGACTAGCGGGGGCCCAATACCTCTCCTACGAGCAGTACTTC
V: TRBV4-3
D: TRBD2
J: TRBJ2-7
size: .

CDR3: CSAESGLAYEQFF
DNA: TGCAGTGCAGAATCCGGCCTAGCCTACGAGCAGTTCTTC
V: TRBV20-1
D: .
J: TRBJ2-1
size: .

CDR3: CSAEDAYNEQFF
DNA: TGCAGTGCTGAGGACGCCTACAATGAGCAGTTCTTC
V: TRBV20-1
D: .
J: TRBJ2-1
size: few

CDR3: CASSPGVGGLDNEQFF
DNA: TGTGCCAGCAGCCCAGGGGTGGGAGGACTTGACAATGAGCAGTTCTTC
V: TRBV7-9
D: .
J: TRBJ2-1
size: many

CDR3: CASSYRLIREQYF
DNA: TGTGCCAGCAGTTATAGGCTGATACGCGAGCAGTACTTC
V: TRBV6-7
D: .
J: TRBJ2-7
size: few

CDR3: CASRSKRTGGSGLLPSDTQYF
DNA: TGTGCCAGCAGAAGTAAGAGAACAGGGGGCTCGGGTCTACTCCCCTCAGATACGCAGTATTTT
V: TRBV7-9
D: TRBD1
J: TRBJ2-3
size: many

CDR3: CASSTEGLAGYTGELFF
DNA: TGTGCCAGCAGTACAGAGGGCCTAGCGGGATACACCGGGGAGCTGTTTTTT
V: TRBV7-8
D: TRBD2
J: TRBJ2-2
size: many

CDR3: CASSRMARETQYF
DNA: TGTGCCAGCAGCCGCATGGCACGAGAGACCCAGTACTTC
V: TRBV7-2
D: .
J: TRBJ2-5
size: many

CDR3: CASSYSGPPGSYEQYF
DNA: TGTGCCAGCAGTTACTCCGGGCCCCCAGGGTCCTACGAGCAGTACTTC
V: TRBV6-6
D: .
J: TRBJ2-7
size: many

CDR3: CASSFYSSGEQYF
DNA: TGTGCCAGCAGTTTCTACTCCTCGGGAGAGCAGTACTTC
V: TRBV12-3/TRBV12-4
D: .
J: TRBJ2-7
size: many

CDR3: CASSPGPSGRGTDTQYF
DNA: TGTGCCAGCAGCCCCGGCCCTAGCGGGAGGGGCACAGATACGCAGTATTTT
V: TRBV5-5
D: TRBD2
J: TRBJ2-3
size: many

CDR3: CAIKEGGRGETQYF
DNA: TGTGCCATCAAGGAGGGCGGGAGAGGAGAGACCCAGTACTTC
V: TRBV10-3
D: TRBD2
J: TRBJ2-5
size: .

CDR3: CASSQVRGWKYF
DNA: TGTGCCAGCAGCCAAGTCCGAGGGTGGAAGTACTTC
V: TRBV3-1
D: .
J: TRBJ2-5
size: many

CDR3: CACHLSNYGYTF
DNA: TGTGCCTGCCACCTCTCCAACTATGGCTACACCTTC
V: TRBV30
D: .
J: TRBJ1-2
size: many

CDR3: CASSVARVGYGYTF
DNA: TGTGCCAGCAGCGTAGCCAGGGTGGGCTATGGCTACACCTTC
V: TRBV9
D: .
J: TRBJ1-2
size: many

CDR3: CAWSRGPMNTEAFF
DNA: TGTGCCTGGAGTCGAGGACCAATGAACACTGAAGCTTTCTTT
V: TRBV30
D: .
J: TRBJ1-1
size: .

CDR3: CASSPQTLNTEAFF
DNA: TGTGCCAGCAGTCCCCAGACCTTGAACACTGAAGCTTTCTTT
V: TRBV6-2/TRBV6-3
D: .
J: TRBJ1-1
size: many

CDR3: CAWSGGTGNTIYF
DNA: TGTGCCTGGAGTGGAGGGACTGGAAACACCATATATTTT
V: TRBV30
D: .
J: TRBJ1-3
size: .

CDR3: CASGDDSGFTDTQYF
DNA: TGTGCCAGCGGAGATGATAGCGGCTTCACAGATACGCAGTATTTT
V: TRBV28
D: .
J: TRBJ2-3
size: many

CDR3: CASSPPSAYNEQFF
DNA: TGTGCCAGCTCACCACCTAGCGCCTACAATGAGCAGTTCTTC
V: TRBV18
D: .
J: TRBJ2-1
size: few

CDR3: CASSLSRQHTQYF
DNA: TGTGCCAGCAGCTTAAGCCGGCAACATACGCAGTATTTT
V: TRBV7-8
D: .
J: TRBJ2-3
size: few

CDR3: CASSQEENSPLHF
DNA: TGTGCCAGCAGCCAAGAGGAGAATTCACCCCTCCACTTT
V: TRBV3-1
D: .
J: TRBJ1-6
size: .

CDR3: CASAEGDTDTQYF
DNA: TGTGCCAGCGCGGAAGGGGACACAGATACGCAGTATTTT
V: TRBV7-8
D: .
J: TRBJ2-3
size: many

CDR3: CASSRRQSMAFSYEQYF
DNA: TGTGCCAGCAGCAGACGTCAAAGTATGGCTTTCTCCTACGAGCAGTACTTC
V: TRBV7-2
D: .
J: TRBJ2-7
size: .

CDR3: CASSLRGSVDPRGYEQFF
DNA: TGTGCCAGCAGCCTTAGAGGGAGCGTAGATCCAAGGGGATATGAGCAGTTCTTC
V: TRBV7-3
D: .
J: TRBJ2-1
size: .

CDR3: CASSSGSIGYNEQFF
DNA: TGTGCCAGCAGCTCAGGATCTATAGGCTACAATGAGCAGTTCTTC
V: TRBV7-6
D: .
J: TRBJ2-1
size: few

CDR3: CASSERTGDPLAQYF
DNA: TGCGCCAGCAGTGAAAGAACAGGGGACCCGTTGGCGCAGTATTTT
V: TRBV10-1
D: TRBD1
J: TRBJ2-3
size: .

CDR3: CASSGGLAENTGELFF
DNA: TGTGCCAGCAGCGGGGGACTAGCGGAAAACACCGGGGAGCTGTTTTTT
V: TRBV6-1
D: TRBD2
J: TRBJ2-2
size: many

CDR3: CAISGGTVRTQYF
DNA: TGTGCCATCAGTGGGGGGACCGTACGAACCCAGTACTTC
V: TRBV10-3
D: .
J: TRBJ2-5
size: .

CDR3: CASSRAGGLAGLHYEQYF
DNA: TGTGCCAGCAGCCGCGCCGGAGGGCTAGCGGGACTACACTACGAGCAGTACTTC
V: TRBV3-1
D: TRBD2
J: TRBJ2-7
size: many

CDR3: CASSVTSGTALEQYF
DNA: TGTGCCAGCAGCGTAACTTCCGGGACAGCCTTGGAGCAGTACTTC
V: TRBV9
D: TRBD1
J: TRBJ2-7
size: few

CDR3: CASSTGLIYNSPLHF
DNA: TGTGCCAGCTCGACGGGACTGATCTATAATTCACCCCTCCACTTT
V: TRBV18
D: .
J: TRBJ1-6
size: few

CDR3: CASSLGSGASEQYF
DNA: TGTGCCAGCAGCTTAGGGTCAGGGGCGAGCGAGCAGTACTTC
V: TRBV11-2
D: .
J: TRBJ2-7
size: many

CDR3: CASSREAGVTYNEQFF
DNA: TGTGCCAGCAGCCGGGAAGCGGGAGTCACCTACAATGAGCAGTTCTTC
V: TRBV7-9
D: TRBD2
J: TRBJ2-1
size: few

CDR3: CASIKGRNADTQYF
DNA: TGTGCCAGCATCAAGGGGAGGAACGCAGATACGCAGTATTTT
V: TRBV28
D: .
J: TRBJ2-3
size: many

CDR3: CASSYAGTVTGELFF
DNA: TGTGCCAGCAGTTACGCCGGGACAGTAACCGGGGAGCTGTTTTTT
V: TRBV6-5
D: TRBD1
J: TRBJ2-2
size: .